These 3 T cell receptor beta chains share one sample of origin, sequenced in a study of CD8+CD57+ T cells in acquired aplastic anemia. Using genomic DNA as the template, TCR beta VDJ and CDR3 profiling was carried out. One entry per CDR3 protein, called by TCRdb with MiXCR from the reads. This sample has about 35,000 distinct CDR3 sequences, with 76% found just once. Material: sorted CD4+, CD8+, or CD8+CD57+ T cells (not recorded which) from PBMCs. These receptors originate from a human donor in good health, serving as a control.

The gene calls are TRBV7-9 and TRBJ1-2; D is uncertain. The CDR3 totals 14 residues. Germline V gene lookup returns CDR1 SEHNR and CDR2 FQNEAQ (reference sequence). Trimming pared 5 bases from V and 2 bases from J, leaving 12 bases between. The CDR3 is CASSPTYGNYGYTF. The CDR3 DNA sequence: TGTGCCAGCAGCCCTACCTACGGAAACTATGGCTACACCTTC. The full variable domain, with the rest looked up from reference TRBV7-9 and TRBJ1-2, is DTGVSQNPRHKITKRGQNVTFRCDPISEHNRLYWYRQTLGQGPEFLTYFQNEAQLEKSRLLSDRFSAERPKGSFSTLEIQRTEQGDSAMYLCASSPTYGNYGYTFGSGTRLTVV.

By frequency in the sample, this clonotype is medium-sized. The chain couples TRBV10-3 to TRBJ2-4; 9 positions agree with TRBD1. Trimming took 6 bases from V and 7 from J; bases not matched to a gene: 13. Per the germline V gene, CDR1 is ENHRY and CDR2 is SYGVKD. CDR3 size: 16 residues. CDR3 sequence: CAIRAGTGILGNIQYF. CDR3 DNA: TGTGCCATCAGAGCCGGGACAGGGATTCTAGGGAACATTCAGTACTTC.

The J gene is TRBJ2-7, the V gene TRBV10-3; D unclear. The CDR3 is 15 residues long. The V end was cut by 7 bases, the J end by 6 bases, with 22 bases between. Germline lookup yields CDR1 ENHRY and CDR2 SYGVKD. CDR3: CAINPGVVESSEQYF. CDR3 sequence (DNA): TGTGCCATCAACCCCGGAGTGGTAGAATCCAGCGAGCAGTACTTC.